The rows below give T cell receptor beta chains drawn from one sample of a study of glioma-infiltrating T cells. Each CDR3 protein gets one entry after TCRdb re-called the multiplex PCR reads with MiXCR. Counted here are 300,000 to 400,000 distinct CDR3 sequences, roughly 41% occurring once; the ten biggest clones make up around 12%. The material sequenced was glioma tissue, nonneoplastic brain tissue, or PBMCs (not recorded which). The receptors here all came from a human donor with low-grade glioma or glioblastoma, undergoing nonglioma brain surgery, or in good health (not recorded which). Each CDR3 is given with its conserved first and last residue. The order of the fields is V gene, D gene, J gene, clone size, CDR3 protein, CDR3 DNA. D genes are given only for firm matches. Only some rows state a clone size, as once, few, many or a class for expanded clones.

TRBV6-6	.	TRBJ2-3	many	CASSYSRKGTDTQYF	TGTGCCAGCAGTTACTCACGTAAAGGCACAGATACGCAGTATTTT
TRBV11-3	.	TRBJ2-1	few	CASSLGRIQGGNEQFF	TGTGCCAGCAGCTTAGGCCGGATACAGGGTGGCAATGAGCAGTTCTTC
TRBV20-1	.	TRBJ2-7	.	CSASGSEDEQYF	TGCAGTGCTAGCGGGAGTGAGGACGAGCAGTACTTC
TRBV15	.	TRBJ2-3	.	CATSRDLARGGTDTQYF	TGTGCCACCAGCAGAGATTTAGCGCGCGGGGGCACAGATACGCAGTATTTT
TRBV4-3	TRBD2	TRBJ2-1	few	CASSHYPGLAGGPNEQFF	TGCGCCAGCAGCCACTACCCGGGACTAGCGGGAGGCCCCAATGAGCAGTTCTTC
TRBV28	.	TRBJ2-1	.	CASSFWAGLSDEQFF	TGTGCCAGCAGTTTTTGGGCAGGGTTGAGCGATGAGCAGTTCTTC
TRBV7-2	.	TRBJ2-1	.	CASRQMPNEQLF	TGTGCCAGCAGACAAATGCCTAATGAGCAGCTCTTC
TRBV6-8	.	TRBJ2-1	.	CASLEGGSGGNEQLF	TGTGCCAGCCTCGAGGGGGGGAGCGGCGGGAATGAGCAGTTATTC
TRBV6-2/TRBV6-3	.	TRBJ2-7	many	CASSEPALEQYF	TGTGCCAGCAGTGAACCGGCCTTGGAGCAGTACTTC
TRBV20-1	TRBD2	TRBJ2-1	.	CSARDPRTSNEQFF	TGCAGTGCTAGAGATCCGAGGACTAGCAATGAGCAGTTCTTC
TRBV5-4	.	TRBJ1-5	.	CASSLGAERNQPQHF	TGTGCCAGCAGCTTGGGCGCAGAACGCAATCAGCCCCAGCATTTT
TRBV7-9	.	TRBJ2-7	many	CASSPTAAYEQYF	TGTGCCAGCAGCCCGACAGCAGCCTACGAGCAGTACTTC
TRBV28	TRBD1	TRBJ2-7	.	CASEPGQGAYEQYF	TGTGCCAGTGAACCGGGACAGGGGGCCTACGAGCAGTACTTC
TRBV7-3	.	TRBJ2-3	.	CASSPGLTSTDTQYF	TGTGCCAGCAGCCCAGGACTAACGAGCACAGATACGCAGTATTTT
TRBV2	.	TRBJ1-5	.	CASSNQGDQPQHF	TGTGCCAGCAGTAACCAGGGAGATCAGCCCCAGCATTTT
TRBV20-1	TRBD2	TRBJ2-7	.	CSGLATSYEQYF	TGCAGTGGACTAGCGACTTCCTACGAGCAGTACTTC
TRBV6-6	TRBD1	TRBJ2-2	.	CASSLVQGADGELFF	TGTGCCAGCAGTTTAGTCCAGGGGGCCGACGGGGAGCTGTTTTTT
TRBV19	.	TRBJ2-7	.	CSSSAQVWVEQYF	TGTTCCAGTAGTGCACAGGTTTGGGTCGAGCAGTACTTC
TRBV20-1	TRBD1	TRBJ2-7	few	CSARGTGLYEQYF	TGCAGTGCTAGAGGGACAGGGCTCTACGAGCAGTACTTC
TRBV5-1	.	TRBJ2-7	.	CASSNGWLASFEQYF	TGTGCCAGCAGCAATGGATGGCTAGCGTCTTTCGAGCAGTACTTC
TRBV27	.	TRBJ2-3	many	CASSTRPRYTDTQYF	TGTGCCAGCAGTACGAGGCCGAGATACACAGATACGCAGTATTTT
TRBV6-2/TRBV6-3	.	TRBJ2-4	.	CASTTPPRLRVKNIQYF	TGTGCCAGCACTACCCCCCCCCGGCTACGGGTCAAAAACATTCAGTACTTC
TRBV25-1	.	TRBJ2-5	few	CASSPQRDIDQETQYF	TGTGCCAGCAGTCCTCAAAGAGACATAGACCAAGAGACCCAGTACTTC
TRBV7-9	TRBD1	TRBJ1-5	few	CASSRTGGPYSNQPQHF	TGTGCCAGCAGCCGGACAGGGGGACCTTATAGCAATCAGCCCCAGCATTTT
TRBV15	.	TRBJ1-5	many	CATTDRESNQPQHF	TGTGCCACAACGGACCGGGAGAGCAATCAGCCCCAGCATTTT
TRBV27	.	TRBJ2-4	few	CASSPRGRGAKNIQYF	TGTGCCAGCAGCCCCCGGGGCCGGGGGGCCAAAAACATTCAGTACTTC
TRBV19	.	TRBJ2-1	.	CASSKKGPDRYNEQFF	TGTGCCAGTAGTAAAAAGGGTCCGGACAGATACAATGAGCAGTTCTTC
TRBV7-2	TRBD2	TRBJ2-3	.	CASRTGLAGAGTQYF	TGTGCCAGCAGGACGGGACTAGCGGGAGCGGGTACGCAGTATTTT
TRBV7-9	TRBD1	TRBJ2-7	few	CASSLTDRGPYEQYF	TGTGCCAGCAGCTTGACCGACAGGGGTCCCTACGAGCAGTACTTC
TRBV27	.	TRBJ1-5	few	CASRPQGPGDQPQHF	TGTGCCAGCAGGCCACAGGGACCCGGGGATCAGCCCCAGCATTTT
TRBV29-1	.	TRBJ1-1	few	CSVHTGNTEAFF	TGCAGCGTCCACACAGGGAACACTGAAGCTTTCTTT
TRBV6-2/TRBV6-3	.	TRBJ2-7	.	CASSHGLISYEQYF	TGTGCCAGCAGTCATGGGCTGATCTCCTACGAGCAGTACTTC
TRBV6-6	.	TRBJ2-7	.	CASSYSPPTSYEQYF	TGTGCCAGCAGTTACAGCCCCCCAACTAGCTACGAGCAGTACTTC
TRBV20-1	TRBD1	TRBJ1-1	many	CSADHDRGQTEAFF	TGCAGTGCGGATCATGACAGGGGGCAAACTGAAGCTTTCTTT
TRBV7-9	.	TRBJ2-1	.	CATSLHRDTEQFF	TGTGCCACCAGCTTGCACAGGGATACTGAGCAGTTCTTC
TRBV6-2/TRBV6-3	.	TRBJ1-2	many	CASSYVGYGYTF	TGTGCCAGCAGTTACGTAGGATATGGCTACACCTTC
TRBV6-2/TRBV6-3	TRBD2	TRBJ2-3	many	CASSWIPRLAGTRADTQYF	TGTGCCAGCAGTTGGATCCCCCGGCTAGCGGGAACTCGGGCAGATACGCAGTATTTT
TRBV4-1	TRBD1	TRBJ1-2	few	CASSQEITGDYGYTF	TGCGCCAGCAGCCAAGAGATAACAGGGGACTATGGCTACACCTTC
TRBV4-3	TRBD2	TRBJ2-1	.	CASSQGPTFWGGTAGAGNEKFF	TGCGCCAGCAGCCAAGGCCCTACTTTCTGGGGGGGAACAGCGGGAGCGGGCAATGAGAAGTTCTTC
TRBV2	.	TRBJ1-1	few	CASNNYRVTEAFF	TGTGCCAGCAATAACTACAGGGTCACTGAAGCTTTCTTT
TRBV15	TRBD1	TRBJ1-6	.	CATSRDPQGQGGSPLHF	TGTGCCACCAGCAGAGATCCTCAGGGACAGGGAGGTTCACCCCTCCACTTT
TRBV11-2	.	TRBJ2-1	few	CASSLVNGNYNEQFF	TGTGCCAGCAGCTTAGTGAACGGGAACTACAATGAGCAGTTCTTC
TRBV27	TRBD2	TRBJ2-1	many	CASHEGGRGTYNEQFF	TGTGCCAGCCATGAGGGCGGGAGAGGGACCTACAATGAGCAGTTCTTC
TRBV4-1	.	TRBJ2-3	.	CASSPTLGGTQYF	TGCGCCAGCAGCCCCACCCTGGGAGGTACGCAGTATTTT
TRBV6-1	.	TRBJ2-1	.	CASSTDYPIRNEQFF	TGTGCCAGCAGTACCGACTACCCGATTCGGAATGAGCAGTTCTTC
TRBV5-6	.	TRBJ2-7	.	CASSFSPGLPYEQYF	TGTGCCAGCAGCTTCTCCCCTGGGCTCCCCTACGAGCAGTACTTC
TRBV7-9	TRBD1	TRBJ1-2	.	CASSLQGGSYTF	TGTGCCAGCAGCTTACAGGGGGGCAGCTACACCTTC
TRBV10-3	.	TRBJ2-7	few	CAISETSGKRPYEQYF	TGTGCCATCAGTGAGACTTCAGGGAAACGGCCCTACGAGCAGTACTTC
TRBV4-1	TRBD2	TRBJ2-7	.	CASSQDPTTSGLSYEQYF	TGCGCCAGCAGCCAAGATCCAACCACTAGCGGGCTAAGCTACGAGCAGTACTTC
TRBV7-3	.	TRBJ1-1	once	CASSLGPLGTEAFF	TGTGCCAGCAGCCTGGGCCCTTTGGGGACTGAAGCTTTCTTT
TRBV11-2	.	TRBJ2-4	few	CASSPPKLAKNIQYF	TGTGCCAGCAGCCCGCCCAAACTAGCCAAAAACATTCAGTACTTC
TRBV27	.	TRBJ2-5	.	CASSLGGAAETQYF	TGTGCCAGCAGCTTGGGCGGTGCCGCGGAGACCCAGTACTTC
TRBV6-2/TRBV6-3	TRBD2	TRBJ2-1	once	CASSSRPAGVNEQFF	TGTGCCAGCAGCTCCCGACCAGCGGGAGTAAATGAGCAGTTCTTC
TRBV29-1	TRBD2	TRBJ2-7	.	CSVVLAVFGQYF	TGCAGCGTTGTACTAGCGGTCTTCGGGCAGTACTTC
TRBV19	.	TRBJ2-1	.	CASILSGGTDNEQFF	TGTGCCTCTATACTCTCGGGAGGGACAGACAATGAGCAGTTCTTC
TRBV28	.	TRBJ1-1	.	CASSLWFGRNTEAFF	TGTGCCAGCAGTTTATGGTTCGGGAGGAACACTGAAGCTTTCTTT
TRBV4-1	.	TRBJ1-2	few	CASSRLLGQGKDYGYTF	TGCGCCAGCAGCCGCCTATTGGGTCAGGGGAAGGACTATGGCTACACCTTC
TRBV4-1	TRBD2	TRBJ2-7	few	CASSHRTLLADLSWDSEQYF	TGCGCCAGCAGCCATCGTACCCTGCTAGCGGACCTCTCGTGGGACTCCGAGCAGTACTTC
TRBV2	.	TRBJ1-1	.	CAGLPGDTEAFF	TGTGCCGGTCTGCCGGGAGACACTGAAGCTTTCTTT
TRBV28	.	TRBJ1-3	.	CASSSGSRGNTIYF	TGTGCCAGCAGTTCAGGGTCTCGTGGAAACACCATATATTTT